The T cell receptor (beta chain) described here comes from a study of cytomegalovirus exposure and HLA in healthy donors (dated by TCRdb to 2016 to 2017). At the level of the whole study: An earlier analysis of a few hundred of the donors reported 276 Gb of sequence data and around 110 million unique TCR beta sequences obtained from some 170 million T cells. About 280 gigabases of sequencing data and 70 million to 100 million unique TCR sequences were included in an early release covering roughly 700 HLA-typed donors. Of the 350 to 400 genotyped donors, approximately 83% fell in the genetic ancestry cluster associated with self-reported Caucasian donors. The study was designed to test whether signatures of past pathogen exposure could be identified by cataloging public T cell receptors. The T cell repertoires of some 670 subjects were profiled by immunosequencing and related to cytomegalovirus serostatus. Along with the roughly 700-subject first cohort, a separate validation cohort of around 110 different subjects was used. To predict cytomegalovirus infection status, the study combined high-throughput TCR immunosequencing, statistical association of individual TCRs with disease status, and machine learning. A later analysis re-analyzed previously published TCR beta repertoires from 666 donors and added high-resolution HLA genotyping to study TCR occurrence patterns. In the later analysis, no new phenotypic data were used to find candidate immune exposures; instead, reliance was placed on TCR beta sequences and their occurrence across donors. In an earlier analysis of 587 of the donors, high-throughput TCR beta sequencing was used to judge whether each TCR beta V gene segment behaved as functional or pseudogenic. Donor age, sex, ethnicity and CMV serostatus were compiled alongside the repertoire data. In a later genetic analysis, genome-wide SNP genotypes for about 60% of the 666 donors were used, and that subset was treated as a discovery cohort. All discovery cohort repertoires had been generated using a single sequencing platform. Both class I and class II loci were covered by HLA typing, at four-digit resolution. Typing coverage varied by locus: about 620-630 donors for A, B, C, DRB1 and DQB1; more than 500 for DQA1; around 610 for DPA1; fewer than 480 for DPB1. A handful of DR-DQ haplotypes were treated as single units for association and clustering because of strong linkage in the cohort. Among over 350 genotyped donors of the cohort, an average of approximately 230,000 unique TCR beta nucleotide sequences were sequenced per donor, roughly 20% of them non-productive.

The cohort was made up of under 800 healthy bone marrow donors. Cohort members were all nominally healthy when sampled, although unrecorded immune exposures were likely present. The donor tested CMV seronegative, placing the donor among the 350 or so seronegative members of the cohort. A peripheral blood sample was collected from each donor, and TCR beta sequencing was performed on peripheral blood mononuclear cells. The Qiagen DNeasy Blood Extraction Kit was used to extract genomic DNA from the blood cell samples. V loses 5 bases at its end and J loses 10 bases; junction bases beyond the gene matches: 2. The CDR3 spans 12 residues, from the cysteine through the phenylalanine. The entry retains the CDR3 DNA only, 36 bases that are in frame from base 1. CDR1 and CDR2 are read off the germline V gene (reference sequence) as LNHNV and YYDKDF. About this clone: Its target antigen remains unknown. Base qualities are missing; no much larger clone stands one base away.

Here is what the overall study found, with its caveats: Broadly in line with IMGT annotations, most TCR beta V segments showed up in productive rearrangements about 90% or about 30% of the time in an earlier analysis of some 590 of the donors. A later analysis reported that several top co-occurrence clusters appeared linked to parvovirus B19, influenza, CMV and Epstein-Barr virus. Most TCR sequences were observed very rarely across donors, whereas some public TCRs were present in many individuals. A cluster of highly shared sequence variants was judged likely to represent a technical artifact of the sequencing pipeline. Roughly uniform sequencing depth across donors was assumed in presence/absence analyses, although this assumption may not hold. Three of the identified cytomegalovirus-associated TCR beta chains were confirmed in vitro to be specific for cytomegalovirus antigens. A further reported finding was that TCR beta sequences accurately predicted the HLA-A and HLA-B alleles for most subjects in the first cohort. Because counts were too low, approximately 18 rarely observed V segments, including chromosome 9 orphons, were excluded from the earlier analysis of around 590 of the donors. The classifier was reported to diagnose cytomegalovirus status with high specificity and sensitivity in both the original and validation cohorts. Strong co-occurrence of HLA alleles, especially DR and DQ, made assigning TCR associations to individual alleles difficult. Because HLA typing was missing for some donors at each locus, association tests included only the typed subset. In a later genetic analysis, fewer N-insertions in productive TCRs were reported among donors in an Asian-associated ancestry cluster than the roughly 640-donor mean. A later analysis found that TCR association rates varied across HLA loci, with DRB1 alleles showing the most associated TCRs and HLA-C alleles the fewest. The 87-base-pair reads could not distinguish some IMGT-functional V segments, including TRBV6-2 and TRBV6-3, so those segments were excluded. An association between a missense DCLRE1C variant and V-gene and J-gene trimming of TCR beta chains was found in a later genetic analysis and replicated in an independent cohort. According to the authors, the approach could potentially be generalized to other disease states and immunological phenotypes. Linkage disequilibrium might explain the correlated functional status among segregating V segments, but an unknown experimental factor could not be excluded. The study listed approximately 150 TCR beta chains as associated with cytomegalovirus. In a later analysis, HLA-associated TCR beta chains were found to be more clonally expanded and to have lower generation probabilities than equally common non-associated chains. Only TCR beta chains were sequenced in this cohort, and the absence of alpha or paired-chain data limited detectable features. For the cohort, immune exposure information was limited to CMV serostatus. Most CMV-associated TCR beta chains appeared to be HLA-restricted in a later analysis, and the HLA associations seemed to be driven largely by CMV exposure. A later analysis associated about 17,000 TCR beta sequences with specific HLA alleles at a false discovery rate of 0.05.

The method was the immunoSEQ multiplex PCR assay. For the multiplex PCR, a mixture combining 60 forward primers for TCR Vbeta segments and 13 reverse primers for TCR Jbeta segments was used. The CDR3 region of rearranged TCR beta genes was amplified from genomic DNA by a multiplex PCR assay. On the Illumina HiSeq System, the amplified TCR beta libraries were sequenced as 87-base-pair reads. The paper's data handling went like this. A later analysis counted 75 million to 100 million unique TCR beta chains across the 700 or so repertoires, and 10 million to 11 million of these chains were shared by at least two donors. To remove PCR and sequencing errors, raw reads were error-corrected and collapsed into unique sequences using a nearest-neighbor algorithm that merged closely related sequences. V, D and J gene segments were assigned by aligning CDR3 sequences to IMGT reference sequences. Each retained sequence needed at least a six-nucleotide match to both a V gene segment and a J gene segment. Rearrangements were classified as productive when the CDR3 lacked stop codons and remained in frame with V and J, and all other rearrangements were classified as non-productive. CDR3 was defined by IMGT convention, running from the second conserved V-encoded cysteine to the conserved J-encoded phenylalanine. In an earlier analysis of approximately 590 of the donors, sequences lacking an unambiguous match to a single V gene segment were excluded. In an earlier analysis of approximately 590 of the donors, V segments were called functional above 56.7% productive rearrangements and were called segregating when the between-donor standard deviation exceeded 5%. To diagnose cytomegalovirus status from the catalog of TCR beta chain sequences, a statistical classification framework was built. In a later analysis, V and J genes were assigned by comparing TCR nucleotide sequences against IMGT/GENE-DB human TR gene sequences. Using the TCRdist pipeline, a later analysis assigned CDR3 sequences along with most-parsimonious VDJ recombination scenarios. In a later analysis, each TCR beta chain was defined by its CDR3 amino acid sequence together with its V-gene family, and reads without a unique V-gene family were excluded. To address suspected cross-contamination and a sequencing artifact, a later analysis removed approximately 590 highly shared, low-generation-probability nucleotide sequences. For each public chain, a later analysis derived a clonal expansion index from normalized ranks of inferred template counts within each repertoire. In a later analysis, generation probabilities were computed with a VDJ recombination model fitted to out-of-frame rearrangements, and the resulting probabilities were checked against IGoR. In a later analysis, hypergeometric tests were used to score TCR-TCR, TCR-HLA and TCR-CMV co-occurrence, with a repertoire-size bias correction applied to TCR pairs. False discovery rates were estimated in a later analysis by permuting HLA or CMV assignments 20 times. In a later analysis, co-occurring TCRs were grouped using DBSCAN, with TCRdist sequence similarity added in when clustering inside HLA-allele-positive subsets. Repertoires with fewer than 30,000 or more than 120,000 public chains, plus five repertoires with anomalous nucleotide sharing, were excluded from co-occurrence clustering. TCRdb re-hosts the immuneACCESS table, in-frame sequences only. Its copies lack some clones; in the studies checked, an unresolved V gene accounts for under half of them, and the cause for the rest is not known. V and J calls and clone size are as listed in that table; D and trimming were resolved from the DNA. Counted in this sample were about 110,000 clones; 65% to 90% of them appeared once. The biggest ten clones account for roughly 1.5% of the sample.

The receptor's source is a man aged 45-65 years in good health and CMV-seronegative. The chain links TRBV15 with TRBJ1-6; 7 central nucleotides agree with TRBD1. Source material: PBMCs. The CDR3 sequence is CATSLDRSPLHF. The nucleotide sequence is TGTGCCACCAGCCTGGACAGGTCACCCCTCCACTTT.